This TCR beta chain was obtained from a study of T cell repertoires in cytomegalovirus infection. TCRdb fed the reads into MiXCR, producing one record per CDR3 protein. The sample lists a few hundred thousand distinct CDR3 sequences, 12% to 15% occurring once. There are 17 residues in the CDR3. CDR1 and CDR2 (germline): SNHLY, FYNNEI. The V and J ends lost 2 bases and 8 bases respectively, with 22 bases between them. For this clonotype: Its antigen is still unknown.

Study-level points and caveats: Carriage of CMV together with the relevant HLA was identifiable through cumulative public TCR beta family frequency.

Material: PBMCs. This clonotype was sampled from a human donor in good health (CMV status not recorded). Some clones in this sample may be carry-over from other donors' samples. The V gene is TRBV2, the J gene TRBJ2-1; D not certain. The CDR3 DNA sequence: TGTGCCAGCAGTGAATTAGGAAAAGGGAAAGGACCGGATGAGCAGTTCTTC. Its protein is CASSELGKGKGPDEQFF.